Listed below are T cell receptor beta chains from one sample, sequenced in a study of T cell responses to AZD1222 COVID-19 vaccine. This table comes from immunoSEQ multiplex PCR, and its TCRdb copy is limited to in-frame clones, with some not included. Of under 130,000 clones detected, 90% to 95% appear once; the ten largest clones hold 2% to 2.5%. This sample comprised peripheral blood, obtained on day 0 of AZD1222 vaccination. The receptors were gathered from an adult in good health. CDR3s include the opening cysteine and the closing phenylalanine or tryptophan. Each record gives: J gene, clone size, D gene, V gene, CDR3 protein, CDR3 DNA. A D gene is named only where the DNA matches it firmly. Part of the rows lack a size; the others show once, few, many or a class for expanded clones.

j_gene: TRBJ2-7
abundance: NA
d_gene: NA
v_gene: TRBV7-3
CDR3aa: CASSQNGGRGYEQYF
CDR3nt: TGTGCCAGCAGCCAAAACGGGGGGCGCGGGTACGAGCAGTACTTC

j_gene: TRBJ1-2
abundance: once
d_gene: NA
v_gene: TRBV7-3
CDR3aa: CASSLSGVQSYGYTF
CDR3nt: TGTGCCAGCAGCTTAAGTGGGGTCCAATCTTATGGCTACACCTTC

j_gene: TRBJ2-5
abundance: NA
d_gene: TRBD1
v_gene: TRBV2
CDR3aa: CASSKGTGAPETQYF
CDR3nt: TGTGCCAGCTCCAAGGGGACAGGAGCTCCAGAGACCCAGTACTTC

j_gene: TRBJ1-2
abundance: NA
d_gene: TRBD1
v_gene: TRBV28
CDR3aa: CASSLPGQGVDYGYTF
CDR3nt: TGTGCCAGCAGTTTACCCGGACAGGGGGTAGACTATGGCTACACCTTC

j_gene: TRBJ1-2
abundance: once
d_gene: NA
v_gene: TRBV24-1
CDR3aa: CATSDPDSVYGYTF
CDR3nt: TGTGCCACCAGTGATCCCGACAGCGTTTATGGCTACACCTTC

j_gene: TRBJ2-7
abundance: NA
d_gene: TRBD2
v_gene: TRBV7-2
CDR3aa: CASSLVAGTSVSGEQYF
CDR3nt: TGTGCCAGCAGCTTAGTGGCCGGGACTAGCGTCTCAGGCGAGCAGTACTTC

j_gene: TRBJ2-5
abundance: NA
d_gene: NA
v_gene: TRBV11-2
CDR3aa: CASSLVLGRVETQYF
CDR3nt: TGTGCCAGCAGCTTAGTATTAGGCAGGGTGGAGACCCAGTACTTC

j_gene: TRBJ1-4
abundance: NA
d_gene: NA
v_gene: TRBV7-8
CDR3aa: CASSRRDEKLFF
CDR3nt: TGTGCCAGCAGCCGACGGGATGAAAAACTGTTTTTT

j_gene: TRBJ2-3
abundance: NA
d_gene: NA
v_gene: TRBV3-1/TRBV3-2
CDR3aa: CASSHLDPDTDTQYF
CDR3nt: TGTGCCAGCAGCCACCTAGACCCAGACACAGATACGCAGTATTTT

j_gene: TRBJ1-1
abundance: NA
d_gene: NA
v_gene: TRBV11-1
CDR3aa: CASSLWGGGNTEAFF
CDR3nt: TGTGCCAGCAGTTTGTGGGGCGGCGGGAACACTGAAGCTTTCTTT

j_gene: TRBJ2-7
abundance: NA
d_gene: TRBD1
v_gene: TRBV15
CDR3aa: CATSRVGTGDRGEQYF
CDR3nt: TGTGCCACCAGCAGAGTAGGGACAGGGGATAGAGGCGAGCAGTACTTC

j_gene: TRBJ1-5
abundance: once
d_gene: NA
v_gene: TRBV3-1/TRBV3-2
CDR3aa: CASSRSGGQPQHF
CDR3nt: TGTGCCAGCAGCCGTTCGGGAGGCCAGCCCCAGCATTTT

j_gene: TRBJ1-1
abundance: NA
d_gene: NA
v_gene: TRBV7-8
CDR3aa: CASSQNYRSGNTEAFF
CDR3nt: TGTGCCAGCAGCCAAAATTACAGGAGTGGGAACACTGAAGCTTTCTTT

j_gene: TRBJ2-3
abundance: NA
d_gene: NA
v_gene: TRBV11-2
CDR3aa: CASRGADTQYF
CDR3nt: TGTGCCAGCAGGGGGGCAGATACGCAGTATTTT

j_gene: TRBJ1-1
abundance: NA
d_gene: NA
v_gene: TRBV6-2/TRBV6-3
CDR3aa: CASSSGAEAFF
CDR3nt: TGTGCCAGCAGTTCAGGAGCTGAAGCTTTCTTT

j_gene: TRBJ1-1
abundance: NA
d_gene: NA
v_gene: TRBV28
CDR3aa: CASSLFRGRGAFF
CDR3nt: TGTGCCAGCAGTTTATTTCGGGGGCGCGGGGCTTTCTTT

j_gene: TRBJ1-1
abundance: few
d_gene: NA
v_gene: TRBV10-3
CDR3aa: CAISEVEENTEAFF
CDR3nt: TGTGCCATCAGTGAGGTAGAGGAGAACACTGAAGCTTTCTTT

j_gene: TRBJ2-7
abundance: NA
d_gene: NA
v_gene: TRBV28
CDR3aa: CATTSGTWGSYEQYF
CDR3nt: TGTGCCACCACATCGGGGACGTGGGGATCCTACGAGCAGTACTTC

j_gene: TRBJ1-5
abundance: NA
d_gene: TRBD1
v_gene: TRBV3-1/TRBV3-2
CDR3aa: CASSQDFGTGMGQPQHF
CDR3nt: TGTGCCAGCAGCCAAGATTTCGGGACAGGGATGGGGCAGCCCCAGCATTTT

j_gene: TRBJ1-2
abundance: NA
d_gene: TRBD1
v_gene: TRBV7-2
CDR3aa: CASSLTGGLNYGYTF
CDR3nt: TGTGCCAGCAGTCTGACAGGGGGCTTAAACTATGGCTACACCTTC

j_gene: TRBJ2-1
abundance: NA
d_gene: TRBD2
v_gene: TRBV4-1
CDR3aa: CASSLQTSGSQNEQFF
CDR3nt: TGCGCCAGCAGCCTCCAGACTAGCGGGAGTCAAAATGAGCAGTTCTTC

j_gene: TRBJ1-1
abundance: NA
d_gene: TRBD1
v_gene: TRBV28
CDR3aa: CASSSNTGTGGNTEAFF
CDR3nt: TGTGCCAGCAGTTCAAACACCGGGACAGGGGGGAACACTGAAGCTTTCTTT

j_gene: TRBJ1-2
abundance: NA
d_gene: NA
v_gene: TRBV9
CDR3aa: CASSARLSSYGYTF
CDR3nt: TGTGCCAGCAGCGCCCGCCTCTCATCCTATGGCTACACCTTC

j_gene: TRBJ1-1
abundance: NA
d_gene: NA
v_gene: TRBV18
CDR3aa: CASSPGLSDTEAFF
CDR3nt: TGTGCCAGCTCACCAGGGCTCAGTGACACTGAAGCTTTCTTT

j_gene: TRBJ1-1
abundance: NA
d_gene: NA
v_gene: TRBV10-3
CDR3aa: CAISMTGGFDTEAFF
CDR3nt: TGTGCCATCAGTATGACAGGCGGGTTCGACACTGAAGCTTTCTTT

j_gene: TRBJ1-1
abundance: NA
d_gene: NA
v_gene: TRBV27
CDR3aa: CASSLRQGGGTEAFF
CDR3nt: TGTGCCAGCAGTTTAAGGCAGGGCGGAGGCACTGAAGCTTTCTTT

j_gene: TRBJ1-5
abundance: NA
d_gene: NA
v_gene: TRBV2
CDR3aa: CASSDGQTSNQPQHF
CDR3nt: TGTGCCAGCAGTGATGGACAGACCAGCAATCAGCCCCAGCATTTT

j_gene: TRBJ1-5
abundance: NA
d_gene: NA
v_gene: TRBV19
CDR3aa: CASQRTDLSNQPQHF
CDR3nt: TGTGCCAGCCAACGGACGGACCTTAGCAATCAGCCCCAGCATTTT

j_gene: TRBJ2-2
abundance: NA
d_gene: NA
v_gene: TRBV6-5
CDR3aa: CASITTESNTGELFF
CDR3nt: TGTGCCAGCATTACAACAGAGTCGAACACCGGGGAGCTGTTTTTT